The 21 T cell receptor beta chains listed next were all sequenced from one sample in a study of blood T cell repertoires in COVID-19. TCRdb's copy holds only in-frame clones and misses some; the assay was immunoSEQ multiplex PCR. The sample comprises 270,000 or so clones, 83% of which are singletons, and approximately 10% rests with the top ten. Sample: peripheral blood. Every receptor here comes from a woman aged 50 to 65 who had recovered from COVID-19.

This clone appeared many times. The rearrangement uses TRBV28 and TRBJ1-2, with D uncertain. Germline CDR1 reads MDHEN; CDR2 reads SYDVKM. V lost 4 bases to trimming and J lost 3 bases, with 15 bases between them. The CDR3 runs 15 residues. The DNA for the CDR3 is TGTGCCAGCAGTTCCACCTCCGGGGAATACTATGGCTACACCTTC. It yields the protein CASSSTSGEYYGYTF.

The rearrangement joins TRBV27 to TRBJ2-5; TRBD2 agrees at 9 bases. There are 15 residues in the CDR3. The V and J ends lost 3 bases and 1 base, in that order; junction bases with no gene match: 3. Germline V lookup: CDR1 MNHEY, CDR2 SMNVEV (reference sequence). As DNA, the CDR3 is TGTGCCAGCAGTTTCGCGGGAGGGTCCCAAGAGACCCAGTACTTC. Translated: CASSFAGGSQETQYF.

The J gene is TRBJ2-1, the V gene TRBV5-1, with 9 nucleotides matching TRBD2. Germline values: CDR1 SGHRS, CDR2 YFSETQ. The trim removed 0 bases at V and 6 bases at J, leaving 10 bases unmatched. CDR3 length: 17 residues. CDR3 region: CASSLVVGGRAINEQFF. In DNA form, the CDR3 reads TGCGCCAGCAGCTTGGTTGTCGGCGGGAGGGCCATCAATGAGCAGTTCTTC. The variable domain in full, completed from reference TRBV5-1 and TRBJ2-1, reads KAGVTQTPRYLIKTRGQQVTLSCSPISGHRSVSWYQQTPGQGLQFLFEYFSETQRNKGNFPGRFSGRQFSNSRSEMNVSTLELGDSALYLCASSLVVGGRAINEQFFGPGTRLTVL.

This chain connects TRBV6-5 to TRBJ2-2, with a possible D match to TRBD1 (5 bases). From germline, CDR1 is MNHEY and CDR2 SVGAGI. This CDR3 comprises 14 residues. V lost 6 bases and J lost 6, with 14 bases in between. CDR3 region: CASSWRQTSGELFF. CDR3 sequence (DNA): TGTGCCAGCAGCTGGAGACAGACGTCCGGGGAGCTGTTTTTT.

V usage is TRBV7-6 and J usage is TRBJ2-1; 7 bases agree with TRBD2. The CDR3 extends over 19 amino acids. The trim removed 1 base at V and 10 bases at J, leaving 22 bases unmatched. Germline V gene lookup returns CDR1 SGHVS and CDR2 FNYEAQ. The chain's CDR3 is CASSLGQRSTSLPLWEQFF. CDR3 bases: TGTGCCAGCAGCTTAGGCCAGCGCTCGACTAGCCTACCCCTGTGGGAGCAGTTCTTC.

This clone was picked up one time. The V call is TRBV6-5, the J call TRBJ1-5, with a possible D match to TRBD1 (5 bases). This CDR3 has 11 amino acids. Germline assignment: CDR1 MNHEY and CDR2 SVGAGI. V lost 6 bases, J lost 11 bases, and 11 bases lay in between. The CDR3 nucleotides read TGTGCCAGCAGCGACAGCCGATCCCAGCATTTT. Its translation: CASSDSRSQHF.

The count of this clone is one. The chain joins TRBV24-1 to TRBJ2-2, with 8 bases lining up with TRBD1. Germline values: CDR1 KGHDR, CDR2 SFDVKD. V dropped 8 bases and J dropped 3; count of bases not matched to a gene: 10. The CDR3 is 16 amino acids. The CDR3, as DNA: TGTGCCACCAATGACCTCAGGGGGCGCGACACCGGGGAGCTGTTTTTT. Translating gives CATNDLRGRDTGELFF.

The sample holds one count of this clone. The chain is built from TRBV12-3 or TRBV12-4 and TRBJ2-7, with D unclear. CDR3 length: 12 residues. V lost 5 bases to trimming and J lost 0 bases, with 5 bases between them. The CDR3 DNA reads as TGTGCCAGCAGTATGAGCTCCTACGAGCAGTACTTC. It translates to CASSMSSYEQYF.

The chain combines TRBV7-2 with TRBJ1-3; TRBD1 is a possible D gene (6 bases). Trimming cost V 3 bases and J 3 bases, with 12 bases left between them. Germline V gene sequence: CDR1 SGHTA, CDR2 FQGNSA. The CDR3 sequence is 15 residues long. The CDR3: CASSFSRGRGNTIYF. The CDR3 DNA sequence: TGTGCCAGCAGCTTCAGCAGGGGCCGTGGAAACACCATATATTTT.

Only a few counts were recorded for this clone. The chain combines TRBV6-6 with TRBJ1-1, with TRBD1 identical over 7 bases. J lost 0 bases, V lost 5 bases, and 6 bases had no gene match. The CDR3 is 15 amino acids. Germline V CDR1 and CDR2: MNHNY, SVGAGI (reference sequence). CDR3 DNA sequence: TGTGCCAGCAGTGACACCAGGGGGGTGAACACTGAAGCTTTCTTT. Translation: CASSDTRGVNTEAFF.

The rearrangement joins TRBV6-5 to TRBJ2-7, with D tentatively TRBD2 (5 bases). The CDR3 totals 14 residues. With 0 bases removed from V and 6 bases from J, the gap between germline ends came to 12 bases. From germline, CDR1 is MNHEY and CDR2 SVGAGI. The CDR3 region is CASSYSTTRGEQYF. CDR3 sequence (DNA): TGTGCCAGCAGTTACTCGACGACTCGGGGCGAGCAGTACTTC.

The V gene is TRBV6-5, the J gene TRBJ2-5; maybe TRBD1 (6 bases). Trimming shortened V by 5 bases and J by 2 bases, and 15 bases separated the two germline ends. Germline V gives CDR1 MNHEY, CDR2 SVGAGI. This CDR3 is built from 15 residues. This CDR3 is CASSRSTGPQETQYF. CDR3 coding DNA: TGTGCCAGCAGTCGCTCGACAGGCCCACAAGAGACCCAGTACTTC.

V is TRBV9 and J is TRBJ2-7; 9 bases map to TRBD1. Germline lookup yields CDR1 SGDLS and CDR2 YYNGEE. The CDR3 is 15 residues long. The V segment lost 0 bases and the J segment 3 bases; nucleotides outside the gene matches: 4. CDR3 amino acids: CASSVGQGQGYEQYF. In DNA form, the CDR3 reads TGTGCCAGCAGCGTAGGACAGGGACAGGGCTACGAGCAGTACTTC.

The chain couples TRBV7-9 to TRBJ1-5, with 7 bases identical to TRBD1. V gave up 6 bases and J gave up 7 bases; unmatched junction bases: 9. CDR3 length: 14 amino acids. CDR1 and CDR2 (germline): SEHNR, FQNEAQ (reference sequence). The CDR3 nucleotides are TGTGCCAGCAGAGCTACAGGGGAGGCGCAGCCCCAGCATTTT. Translated: CASRATGEAQPQHF.

V is TRBV12-3 or TRBV12-4 and J is TRBJ2-7, with D possibly matching TRBD1 (6 bases). The V end was cut by 4 bases, the J end by 2 bases, with 9 bases between. CDR3 length equals 13 residues. The CDR3 reads CASSYGQTYEQYF. CDR3 nucleotide sequence: TGTGCCAGCAGTTACGGACAGACCTACGAGCAGTACTTC.

CDR3 nucleotide sequence: TGTGCCAGCAGCCAATTGACTAGCGGGAGGCTCTCCTACAATGAGCAGTTCTTC. Its protein product is CASSQLTSGRLSYNEQFF. The rearrangement links TRBV3-1 (or the pseudogene TRBV3-2) to TRBJ2-1; 13 bases map to TRBD2. The germline CDR1 and CDR2 sequences are LGHDT and YNNKEL (reference sequence). The CDR3 consists of 18 residues. V dropped 2 bases and J dropped 0; count of bases not matched to a gene: 4.

The V and J genes are TRBV28 and TRBJ1-1; TRBD1 agrees at 7 bases. The junction had 9 bases not matched to a gene; V was cut back by 1 base and J by 1 base. Germline CDR1 reads MDHEN; CDR2 reads SYDVKM. The CDR3 loop spans 17 amino acids. The DNA of the CDR3 is TGTGCCAGCAGTTTATCCGGTCGCGGACAGGCGAACACTGAAGCTTTCTTT. It codes for CASSLSGRGQANTEAFF.

The chain recombines TRBV19 with TRBJ1-6; 8 nucleotides agree with TRBD1. This CDR3 has 15 residues. Trimming removed 5 bases from V and 7 bases from J; junction bases left unmatched: 7. Germline CDR1 is LNHDA and CDR2 is SQIVND (reference sequence). The CDR3 DNA sequence: TGTGCCAGTAGTCGGACAGGGCTTGTAAATTCACCCCTCCACTTT. Protein: CASSRTGLVNSPLHF.

The chain has TRBV28 and TRBJ2-7, with a tentative D call TRBD2 (6 bases). This CDR3 is 14 amino acids long. Germline-derived CDR1 and CDR2 are MDHEN and SYDVKM. Deletions cut 6 bases from V and 0 bases from J, with 12 bases between. CDR3 region: CASSLGRSSYEQYF. For the CDR3, the DNA is TGTGCCAGCAGCCTGGGGAGGTCCTCCTACGAGCAGTACTTC. Variable domain in full (rest from reference TRBV28 and TRBJ2-7): DVKVTQSSRYLVKRTGEKVFLECVQDMDHENMFWYRQDPGLGLRLIYFSYDVKMKEKGDIPEGYSVSREKKERFSLILESASTNQTSMYLCASSLGRSSYEQYFGPGTRLTVT.

The chain combines TRBV6-5 with TRBJ1-4; 7 nucleotides agree with TRBD1. The CDR3 spans 13 residues. Germline CDR1 is MNHEY and CDR2 is SVGAGI. V was clipped by 6 bases and J by 4 bases; unmatched bases: 2. In DNA form, the CDR3 reads TGTGCCAGCAGGAGGGACAGTAATGAAAAACTGTTTTTT. It yields the protein CASRRDSNEKLFF.

This clone was observed a single time. The gene calls are TRBV3-1 (or the pseudogene TRBV3-2) and TRBJ2-7; the D gene is possibly TRBD1 (6 bases). Trimming left V 5 bases short and J 5 bases short, with 13 bases between. This CDR3 spans 13 amino acids. Germline V gene data show CDR1 as LGHDT and CDR2 as YNNKEL (reference sequence). The CDR3 DNA is TGTGCCAGCAGCTGGGACATTTCGGACGAGCAGTACTTC. Its protein is CASSWDISDEQYF.